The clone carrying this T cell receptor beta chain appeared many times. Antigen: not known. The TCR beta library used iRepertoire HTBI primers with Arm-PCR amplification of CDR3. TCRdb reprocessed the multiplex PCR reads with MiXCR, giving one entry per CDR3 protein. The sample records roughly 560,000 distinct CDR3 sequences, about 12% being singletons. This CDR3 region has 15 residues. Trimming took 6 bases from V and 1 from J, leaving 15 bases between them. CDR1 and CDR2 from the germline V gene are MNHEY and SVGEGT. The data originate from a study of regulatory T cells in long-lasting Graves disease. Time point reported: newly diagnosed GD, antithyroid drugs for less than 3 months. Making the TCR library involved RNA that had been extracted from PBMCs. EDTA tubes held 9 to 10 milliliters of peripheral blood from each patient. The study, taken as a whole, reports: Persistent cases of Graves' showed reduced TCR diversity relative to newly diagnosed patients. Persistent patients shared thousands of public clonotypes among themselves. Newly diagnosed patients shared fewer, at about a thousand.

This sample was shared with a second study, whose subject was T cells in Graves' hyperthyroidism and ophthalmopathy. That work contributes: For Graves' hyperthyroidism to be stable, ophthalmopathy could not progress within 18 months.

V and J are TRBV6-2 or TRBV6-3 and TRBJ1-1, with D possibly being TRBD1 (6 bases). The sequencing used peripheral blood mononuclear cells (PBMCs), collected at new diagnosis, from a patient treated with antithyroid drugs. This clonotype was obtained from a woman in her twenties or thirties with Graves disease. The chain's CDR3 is CASSGNRGANTEAFF. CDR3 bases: TGTGCCAGCAGCGGAAATCGGGGGGCGAACACTGAAGCTTTCTTT.